This TCR beta chain was documented in a study of CD8+ T cells in alopecia areata. RNA was isolated and reverse transcribed to cDNA, the sequencing template. Assay: immunoSEQ multiplex PCR; the TCRdb copy retains only in-frame clones and omits some. The sample gives some 180,000 clones, 53% of which show up once; approximately 11% is in the top ten. Sample treatment: oral pan-JAK inhibitor, 5-10 mg twice daily. Alopecia areata patients provided lesional scalp punch biopsies and peripheral blood. Using a FACSAria, the CD4+ and CD8+ T cells were sorted from the PBMCs. Study-level findings and limits: Resident alphabeta T cells of normal skin are also sequenced in scalp samples. In scalp and blood, many expanded lesional clones persisted during tofacitinib.

The CDR3 is 13 amino acids. CDR1 and CDR2 (germline): SQVTM, ANQGSEA. V was cut by 5 bases and J by 2 bases, with 12 bases left in between. Points on this clone: The antigen is undetermined.

The sample in question was CD8+ T cells sorted from blood, obtained at week 24, from a patient treated with tofacitinib. The chain is built from TRBV29-1 and TRBJ1-2, with D possibly being TRBD1 (5 bases). The TCR originated in a human donor with alopecia areata. DNA for the CDR3: TGCAGCGTTCCCTTAGAGGGGAACTATGGCTACACCTTC. This translates into CSVPLEGNYGYTF. The full variable domain, its missing parts supplied by reference TRBV29-1 and TRBJ1-2, is SAVISQKPSRDICQRGTSLTIQCQVDSQVTMMFWYRQQPGQSLTLIATANQGSEATYESGFVIDKFPISRPNLTFSTLTVSNMSPEDSSIYLCSVPLEGNYGYTFGSGTRLTVV.